This TCR beta chain was sequenced in a study of cytomegalovirus exposure and HLA in healthy donors. Study at large: Previous work identified 95 million to 120 million unique TCR beta sequences from around 200 million T cells. Broader study findings: A few of the chains that were CMV-associated were confirmed in vitro to be specific for CMV antigens. The records held CMV serostatus as the only immune exposure information.

The PCR employed 60 Vbeta primers together with 13 Jbeta primers. Sequenced by immunoSEQ multiplex PCR; TCRdb stores in-frame clones only, minus some. Of tens of thousands of clones listed, 70% to 80% were seen once; the top ten hold over 6%. The CDR3 consists of 17 residues. Germline V gene sequence: CDR1 SEHNR, CDR2 FQNEAQ (reference sequence). Trimming cost V 0 bases and J 3 bases, with 16 bases left between them. Regarding this clone: Its antigen is undetermined.

V usage is TRBV7-9 and J usage is TRBJ2-3, with D maybe TRBD2 (6 bases). This clonotype was sampled from a man aged 50-59 years in good health and CMV-seronegative. Sequencing was done on a sample of PBMCs. For the CDR3, the DNA is TGTGCCAGCAGCTTAGCTTTTGTGGGGGGTAAGACAGATACGCAGTATTTT. This sequence encodes CASSLAFVGGKTDTQYF.